This T cell receptor (beta chain) came from a study of T cell changes during pregnancy in multiple sclerosis. This table comes from immunoSEQ multiplex PCR, and its TCRdb copy is limited to in-frame clones, with some not included. Seen here are 85,000 to 130,000 clones, roughly 92% observed once, and the top ten hold roughly 1.2%. Germline values: CDR1 MGHDK, CDR2 SYGVNS. Trimming removed 1 base from V and 7 bases from J, with 5 bases in between. This CDR3 spans 11 amino acids. Specimen: peripheral blood, collected in the second trimester of pregnancy. The receptor was isolated from a female donor with multiple sclerosis, enrolled in a pregnancy study. The V gene is TRBV25-1, the J gene TRBJ2-7; unclear D gene. CDR3 nucleotides: TGTGCCAGCAGTGAATCCAGGGAGCAGTACTTC. This sequence encodes CASSESREQYF.